A selection of T cell receptor beta chains follows, all from one sample in a study of OX40 agonist ivuxolimab in advanced cancers. The repertoire was sequenced with immunoSEQ multiplex PCR; TCRdb's copy has only in-frame clones and lacks some. In the table there are some 37,000 clones, about three quarters of which are singletons. Sequencing used CD4+ or CD8+ T cells sorted from blood, obtained in a trial of the OX40 agonist ivuxolimab. Receptors originate from an adult with an advanced solid tumor such as melanoma, head and neck, liver or kidney cancer. CDR3s include the opening cysteine and the closing phenylalanine or tryptophan. D genes are given only for firm matches. Clone size appears in some rows only: once, few, many, or a class for an expanded clone.

v_call	clone_size	j_call	d_call	cdr3_nt	cdr3_aa
TRBV6-5	once	TRBJ2-3	NA	TGTGCCAGCCGAAGGATGGGGCACACAGATACGCAGTATTTT	CASRRMGHTDTQYF
TRBV4-1	NA	TRBJ1-4	NA	TGCGCCAGCAGCCAAGGGGGGCAGAGTAATGAAAAACTGTTTTTT	CASSQGGQSNEKLFF
TRBV7-6	NA	TRBJ1-5	NA	TGTGCCAGCAGAGCCGAGATCAATCAGCCCCAGCATTTT	CASRAEINQPQHF
TRBV7-8	NA	TRBJ2-7	NA	TGTGCCAGCAGCCCGAGTGCTACAGGGCCCCCCTACGAGCAGTACTTC	CASSPSATGPPYEQYF
TRBV28	NA	TRBJ1-1	NA	TGTGCCAGCACCCTGGGGGGGCCCCGGGGAGCTTTCTTT	CASTLGGPRGAFF
TRBV7-9	NA	TRBJ1-5	TRBD1	TGTGCCACCAGTTTACAGGGGGCCTATCAGCCCCAGCATTTT	CATSLQGAYQPQHF
TRBV6-6	NA	TRBJ1-6	NA	TGTGCCACCCGACGGACAAATTCACCCCTCCACTTT	CATRRTNSPLHF
TRBV7-9	NA	TRBJ2-5	NA	TGTGCCAGCAGCTTAGGTAGTCCGGTAGAGACCCAGTACTTC	CASSLGSPVETQYF
TRBV28	many	TRBJ1-1	NA	TGTGCCAGCTACAACCCACCGAGGACTGAAGCTTTCTTT	CASYNPPRTEAFF
TRBV28	NA	TRBJ2-7	NA	TGTGCCAGCAGTTTTGAGGCTAGGTCTCGGCGGCAGTACTTC	CASSFEARSRRQYF
TRBV7-3	NA	TRBJ1-2	TRBD1	TGTGCCAGCAGCCATTACAGGGACAGAGCTTATGGCTACACCTTC	CASSHYRDRAYGYTF
TRBV4-3	once	TRBJ2-7	NA	TGCGCCAGCAGCCAAGATGCGGCAGGGACCTACGAGCAGTACTTC	CASSQDAAGTYEQYF
TRBV6-1	NA	TRBJ1-5	NA	TGTGCCAGCAGTGATTTTCCAAGCACCAATCAGCCCCAGCATTTT	CASSDFPSTNQPQHF
TRBV18	few	TRBJ1-6	TRBD1	TGTGCCAGCTCACGGGACAGCTTTAATTCACCCCTCCACTTT	CASSRDSFNSPLHF
TRBV7-8	NA	TRBJ2-5	NA	TGTGCCAGCAGCTTAGCGGTATGGGAGGCGAGGAAGACCCAGTACTTC	CASSLAVWEARKTQYF
TRBV7-9	NA	TRBJ2-4	NA	TGTGCCAGCAGCCCTGGGGAAGCGGGCAAAAACATTCAGTACTTC	CASSPGEAGKNIQYF
TRBV6-1	NA	TRBJ2-7	TRBD1	TGTGCCAGCAGTACTCCGACAGGGGGCTCCTACGAGCAGTACTTC	CASSTPTGGSYEQYF
TRBV10-3	NA	TRBJ1-4	TRBD1	TGTGCCATCAGTGAGCACCCCGGACAGGCTGAAAAACTGTTTTTT	CAISEHPGQAEKLFF
TRBV30	NA	TRBJ2-7	NA	TGTGCCTGGAGTGTAGCGCTAGTAGCGCTCTCCTACGAGCAGTACTTC	CAWSVALVALSYEQYF
TRBV2	NA	TRBJ1-5	NA	TGTGCCAGCAGTGAAGCGTTGAGTAGAAATCAGCCCCAGCATTTT	CASSEALSRNQPQHF
TRBV19	few	TRBJ2-1	TRBD2	TGTGCCAGTAGTCTCTCCGGGACTAGCGGGAGTTACAATGAGCAGTTCTTC	CASSLSGTSGSYNEQFF
TRBV28	NA	TRBJ2-7	NA	TGTGCCAGCTACGACGGGGGAACCTCCTACGAGCAGTACTTC	CASYDGGTSYEQYF
TRBV28	NA	TRBJ1-3	NA	TGTGCCAGCCATACTGCCGGGCGGTCTGGAAACACCATATATTTT	CASHTAGRSGNTIYF
TRBV30	NA	TRBJ2-7	NA	TGTGCCTGGACAACTTCCTACGAGCAGTACTTC	CAWTTSYEQYF
TRBV27	NA	TRBJ2-7	TRBD1	TGTGCCAGCAGTTTCCGGACAGGGGGCTATGGATACGAGCAGTACTTC	CASSFRTGGYGYEQYF
TRBV27	NA	TRBJ2-6	TRBD1	TGTGCCAGCGGAAGGACAGGGCGCTCTGGGGCCAACGTCCTGACTTTC	CASGRTGRSGANVLTF
TRBV7-3	NA	TRBJ2-2	TRBD2	TGTGCCAGCAGCCCGTACAGCGGGAGACGTAGCGGGGAGCTGTTTTTT	CASSPYSGRRSGELFF
TRBV5-4	NA	TRBJ1-6	NA	TGTGCCAGCAGCTTGTTAGGGGATAATTCACCCCTCCACTTT	CASSLLGDNSPLHF